The next 11 T cell receptor beta chains were all read from a single sample in a study of spatial heterogeneity in lung cancer. TCRdb passed the 5' RACE reads through MiXCR, listing each CDR3 protein once. Here the sample spans under 150,000 distinct CDR3 sequences, about a tenth being singletons. The time point: blood at routine non-recurrence follow-up after resection. The sample was PBMCs, taken at follow-up. These receptors all stem from a female donor with early-stage non-small cell lung cancer.

This clonotype occurred a few times. V gene TRBV28 combines with J gene TRBJ2-3, with 12 bases identical to TRBD2. Losses at the gene ends were 2 bases for V and 4 bases for J; bases not matched to a gene: 7. CDR3 size: 17 residues. From germline, CDR1 is MDHEN and CDR2 SYDVKM. CDR3 sequence reads: CASSLGASGRDADTQYF. DNA for the CDR3: TGTGCCAGCAGTTTAGGGGCTAGCGGGAGGGATGCAGATACGCAGTATTTT.

This clonotype was seen many times. The V call is TRBV7-2, the J call TRBJ2-1; tentatively, D is TRBD1 (6 bases). This CDR3 region has 16 residues. Germline CDR1 and CDR2: SGHTA and FQGNSA. V was clipped by 0 bases and J by 0 bases, with 9 bases between them. CDR3 loop: CASSLATDSSYNEQFF. The CDR3 DNA sequence: TGTGCCAGCAGCTTAGCAACGGACAGCTCCTACAATGAGCAGTTCTTC.

The chain links TRBV7-8 to TRBJ2-1; D is uncertain. V was shortened by 2 bases and J by 4 bases, with 15 bases between the two germline ends. This CDR3 is 16 amino acids long. In germline, CDR1 is SGHVS, CDR2 FQNEAQ. DNA for the CDR3: TGTGCCAGCAGCTTATTCGTAACGGCCCCGTACAATGAGCAGTTCTTC. The encoded protein is CASSLFVTAPYNEQFF.

This clonotype has a handful of counts. This chain uses TRBV30 with TRBJ2-7; D remains ambiguous. Germline V lookup: CDR1 GTSNPN, CDR2 SVGIG (reference sequence). Trimming removed 2 bases from V and 2 bases from J, with 10 bases in between. The CDR3 is 13 amino acids. DNA for the CDR3: TGTGCCTGGAGTTCGGTCCTCCCCTACGAGCAGTACTTC. This encodes CAWSSVLPYEQYF.

This clonotype appeared a few times. The CDR3 nucleotides are TGTGCCAGCAACCTAGGGGGCGAGACCCAGTACTTC. Its translation is CASNLGGETQYF. The chain is built from TRBV12-3 or TRBV12-4 and TRBJ2-5, with 7 bases that match TRBD1. The CDR3 consists of 12 residues. V lost 7 bases, J lost 5 bases, and 4 bases stayed unmatched.

This clonotype was seen a handful of times. V is TRBV5-1 and J is TRBJ2-5, with 12 bases identical to TRBD2. V lost 4 bases and J lost 0; bases outside the gene matches: 4. The CDR3 extends over 16 amino acids. Per germline, CDR1 SGHRS and CDR2 YFSETQ. The CDR3: CASSPGTSGYQETQYF. CDR3 in DNA: TGCGCCAGCAGCCCGGGGACTAGCGGGTACCAAGAGACCCAGTACTTC.

The V call is TRBV5-1, the J call TRBJ2-1, with D possibly being TRBD1 or TRBD2 (5 bases each). The length of the CDR3 is 16 residues. CDR1 SGHRS and CDR2 YFSETQ come from the germline V gene. Trimming took 4 bases from V and 0 from J, leaving 14 bases between them. The chain's CDR3 is CASSRQSGTSYNEQFF. The CDR3 DNA follows: TGCGCCAGCAGCAGACAGAGCGGAACCTCCTACAATGAGCAGTTCTTC.

V gene TRBV7-9 combines with J gene TRBJ2-5; TRBD2 agrees at 9 bases. The CDR3 has 19 amino acids. After removal of 5 bases from V and 4 bases from J, the junction contained 20 bases not matched to a gene. From germline, CDR1 is SEHNR and CDR2 FQNEAQ (reference sequence). Here the CDR3 reads CASSPTGVVAGVSGETQYF. DNA of the CDR3: TGTGCCAGCAGCCCAACGGGGGTGGTAGCGGGAGTCTCGGGAGAGACCCAGTACTTC.

This chain joins TRBV2 and TRBJ2-1, with TRBD1 matching over 8 bases. Germline values: CDR1 SNHLY, CDR2 FYNNEI. The CDR3 is 17 amino acids. The J segment lost 2 bases and the V segment lost 1 base, leaving 7 bases of the junction unmatched. For the CDR3, the DNA is TGTGCCAGCAGTGAAGATGGGGCAGGGGGCCCCTACAATGAGCAGTTCTTC. Translated: CASSEDGAGGPYNEQFF.

This clonotype showed up many times. V gene TRBV6-6 combines with J gene TRBJ1-5; 9 bases match TRBD1. This CDR3 comprises 14 residues. From germline, CDR1 is MNHNY and CDR2 SVGAGI (reference sequence). J lost 4 bases, V lost 8 bases, and 6 bases had no gene match. The CDR3 protein is CASRLGQGNQPQHF. The CDR3 DNA reads TGTGCCAGCCGACTGGGACAGGGAAATCAGCCCCAGCATTTT.

The rearrangement joins TRBV19 to TRBJ2-3, with 7 positions matching TRBD2. Germline CDR1 reads LNHDA; CDR2 reads SQIVND (reference sequence). V was clipped by 3 bases and J by 8 bases; unmatched bases: 2. CDR3 size: 12 residues. The CDR3 DNA reads TGTGCCAGTAGTATCACTAGCGCTACGCAGTATTTT. Amino acids: CASSITSATQYF.